The clone carrying this T cell receptor (beta chain) occurred a few times. The antigen is undetermined. Each CDR3 protein is one row after TCRdb ran MiXCR on the RACE reads. The sample records tens of thousands of distinct CDR3 sequences, around a tenth being singletons. These data come from a study of human T cells and chemical hapten exposure. At the level of the study: Upper back patch tests used 0.01% DPC, scored after 6 days.

Study-level points and caveats: DPC sensitization left the count of TCRs above 1 in 1000 unchanged.

Time point specified: patch test 1, 2 weeks after DPC sensitization. Documented treatment: therapeutic diphenylcyclopropenone sensitization with weekly scalp DPC. The V gene lost 6 bases and the J gene lost 5 bases, with 19 bases spanning the gap. The CDR3 extends over 15 amino acids. Source: whole blood, taken in connection with sensitization to the hapten diphenylcyclopropenone (DPC). V and J are TRBV12-3 or TRBV12-4 and TRBJ2-5; a possible D gene is TRBD2 (5 bases). The clonotype was recovered from a woman aged 45-59 years with alopecia areata. Some clones in this sample may be carry-over from other donors' samples. The CDR3 DNA reads as TGTGCCAGCAGGATCTCACTAGACGTTAGGGAGACCCAGTACTTC. Its translation is CASRISLDVRETQYF.